These 21 T cell receptor beta chains were sequenced from one sample in a study of cytomegalovirus exposure and HLA in healthy donors. 13 Jbeta primers and 60 Vbeta primers were used for the PCR. TCRdb's copy holds only in-frame clones and misses some; the assay was immunoSEQ multiplex PCR. This table lists under 200,000 clones. Material: PBMCs. All receptors come from a woman between 18 and 30 years old in good health and CMV-seropositive.

V usage is TRBV5-1 and J usage is TRBJ2-1; the D is unclear. The CDR3 totals 13 residues. Trimming stripped 0 bases from V and 3 bases from J, with 4 bases between. Germline CDR1 reads SGHRS; CDR2 reads YFSETQ. This CDR3 is CASSLGDYNEQFF. DNA of the CDR3: TGCGCCAGCAGCTTGGGAGACTACAATGAGCAGTTCTTC.

V is TRBV7-9 and J is TRBJ2-3, with 10 bases that match TRBD2. Germline values: CDR1 SEHNR, CDR2 FQNEAQ (reference sequence). J lost 0 bases, V lost 3 bases, and 3 bases had no gene match. This CDR3 is built from 16 residues. The CDR3 sequence is CASSFPTSGSTDTQYF. The CDR3 DNA reads TGTGCCAGCAGCTTCCCGACTAGCGGGAGCACAGATACGCAGTATTTT.

This chain uses TRBV6-6 with TRBJ2-1; D might be TRBD1 (5 bases). V lost 6 bases and J lost 7, with 7 bases in between. Germline CDR1 MNHNY, CDR2 SVGAGI (reference sequence). This CDR3 spans 11 amino acids. The chain's CDR3 is CASSQGNEQFF. For the CDR3, the DNA is TGTGCCAGCAGCCAGGGAAATGAGCAGTTCTTC.

The chain joins TRBV6-1 to TRBJ1-1; a possible D gene is TRBD1 (5 bases). CDR3 size: 15 residues. The germline CDR1 and CDR2 sequences are MNHNS and SASEGT. The V end was cut by 2 bases, the J end by 3 bases, with 13 bases between. The CDR3 sequence is CASSETGLLDTEAFF. The CDR3 DNA follows: TGTGCCAGCAGTGAAACGGGACTGCTGGACACTGAAGCTTTCTTT.

The CDR3 DNA follows: TGTGCCAGCAGCGTAGTTCCAGGGCGGGAGCTGTTTTTT. This encodes CASSVVPGRELFF. The chain joins TRBV9 to TRBJ2-2, with D possibly TRBD1 on 5 matching bases. Trimming took 0 bases from V and 9 from J, leaving 9 bases between them. Germline V gene data show CDR1 as SGDLS and CDR2 as YYNGEE. CDR3 length: 13 residues.

CDR3 residues: CASSLPGTHGTEAFF. CDR3 in DNA: TGTGCCAGCAGCTTGCCCGGGACTCACGGCACTGAAGCTTTCTTT. The chain uses TRBV5-4 and TRBJ1-1, with D perhaps matching TRBD1 (5 bases). This CDR3 is built from 15 residues. Trimming took 1 base from V and 4 from J, leaving 14 bases between them. Germline CDR1 and CDR2: SGHNT and YYREEE (reference sequence).

The chain recombines TRBV20-1 with TRBJ2-2, with 8 bases identical to TRBD1. In germline, CDR1 is DFQATT, CDR2 SNEGSKA (reference sequence). J lost 10 bases, V lost 6 bases, and 4 bases had no gene match. CDR3 length: 11 amino acids. DNA for the CDR3: TGCAGTGCCGGACAGGGAAAGGAGCTGTTTTTT. It encodes CSAGQGKELFF.

V and J are TRBV5-1 and TRBJ2-2, with D unclear. Trimming removed 4 bases from V and 0 bases from J, with 7 bases in between. CDR1 is SGHRS and CDR2 is YFSETQ in the germline V gene. The CDR3 spans 14 residues. The chain's CDR3 is CASSKLTNTGELFF. The CDR3 DNA follows: TGCGCCAGCAGCAAACTTACGAACACCGGGGAGCTGTTTTTT.

This chain uses TRBV5-1 with TRBJ1-1; D gene uncertain. Trimming shortened V by 0 bases and J by 7 bases, and 7 bases separated the two germline ends. The CDR3 has 12 amino acids. CDR1 and CDR2 from the germline V gene are SGHRS and YFSETQ. The CDR3 nucleotides are TGCGCCAGCAGCTTGGCTGCAGATGAAGCTTTCTTT. Residues: CASSLAADEAFF.

CDR3 bases: TGCGCCAGCAGTATGGACTCCAGCTACAATGAGCAGTTCTTC. It yields the protein CASSMDSSYNEQFF. The chain carries TRBV5-1 and TRBJ2-1; D is perhaps TRBD2 (5 bases). Germline V lookup: CDR1 SGHRS, CDR2 YFSETQ. The CDR3 loop spans 14 amino acids. Trimming removed 5 bases from V and 3 bases from J, with 12 bases in between.

The J gene is TRBJ1-5, the V gene TRBV6-1; D ambiguous. The CDR3 is made up of 16 amino acids. Germline V gene data show CDR1 as MNHNS and CDR2 as SASEGT. Trimming removed 1 base at V and 0 bases at J, with 10 bases between. CDR3: CASSEDPGYSNQPQHF. CDR3 sequence (DNA): TGTGCCAGCAGTGAAGACCCAGGTTATAGCAATCAGCCCCAGCATTTT.

The J gene is TRBJ2-5, the V gene TRBV7-9; 8 positions match TRBD1. The germline gives CDR1 SEHNR, CDR2 FQNEAQ (reference sequence). The CDR3 runs to 14 residues. J gave up 5 bases and V 5 bases, and 7 bases lay outside the gene matches. CDR3: CASSPRTGLETQYF. The CDR3 DNA reads as TGTGCCAGCAGCCCACGGACAGGGCTGGAGACCCAGTACTTC.

V usage is TRBV5-1 and J usage is TRBJ2-7, with 8 nucleotides matching TRBD2. V trimming: 4 bases; J trimming: 2 bases; junction bases outside the gene matches: 5. In germline, CDR1 is SGHRS, CDR2 YFSETQ. CDR3 length: 14 amino acids. The CDR3, as DNA: TGCGCCAGCAGCCCCCTAGCGGGCCCCTACGAGCAGTACTTC. It translates to CASSPLAGPYEQYF.

The chain employs TRBV7-2 and TRBJ2-3; D is possibly TRBD2 (6 bases). Looked up from germline, CDR1 is SGHTA and CDR2 is FQGNSA. With 2 bases removed from V and 5 bases from J, the gap between germline ends came to 17 bases. This CDR3 has 16 amino acids. The CDR3 sequence is CASSLFLGSGIDTQYF. CDR3 in DNA: TGTGCCAGCAGCTTATTTCTCGGGAGTGGGATAGATACGCAGTATTTT.

The gene calls are TRBV10-3 and TRBJ2-5, with TRBD2 matching 11 bases. The CDR3 contains 14 residues. From germline, CDR1 is ENHRY and CDR2 SYGVKD. Losses at the gene ends were 6 bases for V and 5 bases for J; bases not matched to a gene: 5. The CDR3 loop reads CAIRDSGRGETQYF. The CDR3 bases are TGTGCCATCAGGGATAGCGGGAGGGGGGAGACCCAGTACTTC.

This chain connects TRBV7-2 to TRBJ2-7; the D is unclear. Between the trimmed V and J ends, which lost 4 bases and 0 bases, there was a span of 13 bases. The CDR3 runs to 15 residues. Per the germline V gene, CDR1 is SGHTA and CDR2 is FQGNSA. The CDR3 here is CASSSGFRSSYEQYF. For the CDR3, the DNA is TGTGCCAGCAGCTCCGGGTTTCGGAGCTCCTACGAGCAGTACTTC.

The gene calls are TRBV25-1 and TRBJ2-1, with D possibly being TRBD2 (6 bases). V was pared by 5 bases and J by 7 bases, with 18 bases between. This CDR3 region has 15 residues. From germline, CDR1 is MGHDK and CDR2 SYGVNS. CDR3 DNA sequence: TGTGCCAGCAGTTCCCGAGGGGCGGGGTTTAATGAGCAGTTCTTC. This codes for CASSSRGAGFNEQFF. The variable domain in full, with the rest retrieved from reference TRBV25-1 and TRBJ2-1, is EADIYQTPRYLVIGTGKKITLECSQTMGHDKMYWYQQDPGMELHLIHYSYGVNSTEKGDLSSESTVSRIRTEHFPLTLESARPSHTSQYLCASSSRGAGFNEQFFGPGTRLTVL.

About this clone itself: One end of the junction does not line up with germline, which may come from a read error. The rearrangement uses TRBV19 and TRBJ1-5; 9 nucleotides line up with TRBD1. The CDR3 is 16 residues long. Germline values: CDR1 LNHDA, CDR2 SQIVND (reference sequence). As DNA, the CDR3 is TGTGCCAGTAGTTTAGATGGGACAGGGTTCCTGAGGCCCCAGCATTTT. Translated, it gives CASSLDGTGFLRPQHF.

This chain links TRBV5-1 with TRBJ2-7, with a tentative D call TRBD1 (6 bases). The V end lost 4 bases, the J end lost 3 bases, and 17 bases lay between the germline ends. There are 15 residues in the CDR3. Looked up from germline, CDR1 is SGHRS and CDR2 is YFSETQ. This chain's CDR3 is CASSRQAPAGYEQYF. The CDR3 region has the DNA TGCGCCAGCAGCAGACAGGCCCCGGCTGGCTACGAGCAGTACTTC.

The chain links TRBV10-3 to TRBJ2-7; the match to TRBD1 covers 9 bases. Trimming cost V 6 bases and J 6 bases; bases outside gene matches: 9. CDR1 and CDR2 from the germline V gene are ENHRY and SYGVKD. The CDR3 is 14 amino acids. The CDR3 here is CAIRGPGQGIEQYF. The CDR3 coding sequence is TGTGCCATCAGGGGCCCGGGACAGGGAATCGAGCAGTACTTC.

The rearrangement uses TRBV7-3 and TRBJ2-1; 10 nucleotides agree with TRBD1. The J segment lost 9 bases and the V segment lost 4 bases, leaving 6 bases of the junction unmatched. The V gene's germline CDR1 is SGHTA and CDR2 FQGTGA. CDR3 length equals 14 residues. The CDR3 DNA reads as TGTGCCAGCAGCTCGACAGGGGGCCAAGGTGAGCAGTTCTTC. Residues: CASSSTGGQGEQFF.